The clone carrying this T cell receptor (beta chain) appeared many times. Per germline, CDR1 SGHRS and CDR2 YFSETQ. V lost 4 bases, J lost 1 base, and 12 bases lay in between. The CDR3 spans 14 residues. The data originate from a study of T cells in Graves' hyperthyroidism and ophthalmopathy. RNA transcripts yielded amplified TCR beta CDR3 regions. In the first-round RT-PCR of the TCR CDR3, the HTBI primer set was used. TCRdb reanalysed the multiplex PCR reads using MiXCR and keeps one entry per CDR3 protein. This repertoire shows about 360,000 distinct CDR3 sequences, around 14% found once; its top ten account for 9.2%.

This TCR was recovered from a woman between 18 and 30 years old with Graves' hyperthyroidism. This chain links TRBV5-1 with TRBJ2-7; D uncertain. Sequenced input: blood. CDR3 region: CASSVSPRSYEQYF. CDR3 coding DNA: TGCGCCAGCAGCGTTAGCCCCCGGTCCTACGAGCAGTACTTC.